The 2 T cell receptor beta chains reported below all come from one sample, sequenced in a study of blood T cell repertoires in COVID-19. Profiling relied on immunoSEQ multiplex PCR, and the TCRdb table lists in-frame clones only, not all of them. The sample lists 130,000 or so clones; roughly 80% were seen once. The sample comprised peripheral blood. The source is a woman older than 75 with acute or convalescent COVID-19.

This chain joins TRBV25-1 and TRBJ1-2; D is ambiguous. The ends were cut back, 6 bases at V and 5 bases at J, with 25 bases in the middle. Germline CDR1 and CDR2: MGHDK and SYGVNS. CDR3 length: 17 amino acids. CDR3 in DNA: TGTGCCAGCAGACCTGAGCCCGGGGAGGTCGTGCGGTATGGCTACACCTTC. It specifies CASRPEPGEVVRYGYTF.

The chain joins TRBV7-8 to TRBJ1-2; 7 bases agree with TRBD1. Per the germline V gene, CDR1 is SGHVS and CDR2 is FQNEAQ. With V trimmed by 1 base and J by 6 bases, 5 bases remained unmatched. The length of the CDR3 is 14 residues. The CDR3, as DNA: TGTGCCAGCAGCTTAGAAAGGCAGGGGGATGGCTACACCTTC. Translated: CASSLERQGDGYTF. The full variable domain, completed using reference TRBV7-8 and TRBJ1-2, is GAGVSQSPRYKVAKRGQDVALRCDPISGHVSLFWYQQALGQGPEFLTYFQNEAQLDKSGLPSDRFFAERPEGSVSTLKIQRTQQEDSAVYLCASSLERQGDGYTFGSGTRLTVV.